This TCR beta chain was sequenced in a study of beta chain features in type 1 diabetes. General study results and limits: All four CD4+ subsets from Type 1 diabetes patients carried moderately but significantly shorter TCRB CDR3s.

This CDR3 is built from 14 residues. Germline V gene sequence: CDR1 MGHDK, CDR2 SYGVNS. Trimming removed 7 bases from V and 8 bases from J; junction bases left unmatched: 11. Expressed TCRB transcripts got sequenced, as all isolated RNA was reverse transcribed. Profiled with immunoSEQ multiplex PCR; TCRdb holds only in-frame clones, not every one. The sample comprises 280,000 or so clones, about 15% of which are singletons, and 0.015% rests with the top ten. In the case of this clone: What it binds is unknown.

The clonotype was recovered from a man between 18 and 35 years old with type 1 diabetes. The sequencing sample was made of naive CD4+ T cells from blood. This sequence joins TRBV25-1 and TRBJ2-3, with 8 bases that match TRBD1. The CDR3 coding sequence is TGTGCCAGCACCCCGACAGGGGCGCTGGGTACGCAGTATTTT. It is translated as CASTPTGALGTQYF.